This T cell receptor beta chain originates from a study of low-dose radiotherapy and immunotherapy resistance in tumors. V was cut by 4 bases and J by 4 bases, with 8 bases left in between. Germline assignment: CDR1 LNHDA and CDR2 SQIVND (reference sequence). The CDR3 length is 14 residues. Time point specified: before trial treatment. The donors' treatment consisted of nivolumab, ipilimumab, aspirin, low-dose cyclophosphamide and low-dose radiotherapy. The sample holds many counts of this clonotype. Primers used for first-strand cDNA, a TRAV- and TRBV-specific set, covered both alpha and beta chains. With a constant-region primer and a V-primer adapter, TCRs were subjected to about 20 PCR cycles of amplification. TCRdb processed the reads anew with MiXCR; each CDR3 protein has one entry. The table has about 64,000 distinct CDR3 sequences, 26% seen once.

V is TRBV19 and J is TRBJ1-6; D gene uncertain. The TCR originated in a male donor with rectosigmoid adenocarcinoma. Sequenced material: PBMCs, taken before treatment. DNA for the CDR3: TGTGCCAGTAGTACGGTCGTATATAATTCACCCCTCCACTTT. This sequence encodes CASSTVVYNSPLHF. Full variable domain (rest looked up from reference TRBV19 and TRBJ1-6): DGGITQSPKYLFRKEGQNVTLSCEQNLNHDAMYWYRQDPGQGLRLIYYSQIVNDFQKGDIAEGYSVSREKKESFPLTVTSAQKNPTAFYLCASSTVVYNSPLHFGNGTRLTVT.